This entry is about one T cell receptor beta chain. These data belong to a study of blood T cell repertoires in COVID-19. Libraries were prepared by immunoSEQ multiplex PCR; TCRdb keeps only in-frame clonotypes and omits some of them. The sample shows about 78,000 clones, roughly 84% of them seen only once. Germline V gene sequence: CDR1 SGHAT, CDR2 FQNNGV. The CDR3 totals 16 residues. Losses at the gene ends were 4 bases for V and 4 bases for J; bases not matched to a gene: 13. The origin of this receptor is a man aged 70-80 years with active or convalescent COVID-19. Sequenced input: peripheral blood. This rearrangement joins TRBV11-2 to TRBJ2-7, with 7 bases identical to TRBD1. The CDR3 nucleotides are TGTGCCAGCAGCTGGCGGAGAACAGGGGATTTGTACGAGCAGTACTTC. It translates to CASSWRRTGDLYEQYF.